The sequence of this TCR beta chain was determined in a study of shared clonotypes between healthy human individuals. Losses at the gene ends were 4 bases for V and 5 bases for J; bases not matched to a gene: 10. The CDR3 runs 15 residues. The germline V gene has CDR1 SGHRS and CDR2 YFSETQ. Profiling relied on immunoSEQ multiplex PCR, and the TCRdb table lists in-frame clones only, not all of them. In the table there are 2 million to 2.5 million clones, 85% to 95% of which are singletons. The clonotype was recovered from a man between 18 and 35 years old in good health. Some clones in this sample may be carry-over from other donors' samples. The sample consisted of naive CD4+ T cells from PBMCs. Subset here: CD45RA+ positively selected. The V gene is TRBV5-1, the J gene TRBJ2-7; TRBD2 aligns across 9 bases. The DNA of the CDR3 is TGCGCCAGCAGCCCCGCAGTAGCGGGAGCTGACGAGCAGTACTTC. This codes for CASSPAVAGADEQYF.